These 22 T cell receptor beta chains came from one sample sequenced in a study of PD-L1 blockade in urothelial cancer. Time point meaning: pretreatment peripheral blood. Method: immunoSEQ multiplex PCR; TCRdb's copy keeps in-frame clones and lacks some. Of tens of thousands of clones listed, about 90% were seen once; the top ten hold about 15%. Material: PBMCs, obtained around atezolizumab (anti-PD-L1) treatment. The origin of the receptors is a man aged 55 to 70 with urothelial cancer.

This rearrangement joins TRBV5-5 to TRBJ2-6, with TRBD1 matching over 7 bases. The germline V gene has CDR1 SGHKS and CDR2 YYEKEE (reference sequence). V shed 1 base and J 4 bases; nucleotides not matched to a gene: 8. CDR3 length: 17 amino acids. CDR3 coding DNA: TGTGCCAGCAGCTTGCCTGGGACAGTCGGCGGGGCCAACGTCCTGACTTTC. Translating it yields CASSLPGTVGGANVLTF.

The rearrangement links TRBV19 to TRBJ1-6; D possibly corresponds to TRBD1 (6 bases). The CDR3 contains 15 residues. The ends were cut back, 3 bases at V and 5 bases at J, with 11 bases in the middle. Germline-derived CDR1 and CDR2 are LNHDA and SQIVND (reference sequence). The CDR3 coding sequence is TGTGCCAGTAGTATCTCGGGACAAGATAATTCACCCCTCCACTTT. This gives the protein CASSISGQDNSPLHF.

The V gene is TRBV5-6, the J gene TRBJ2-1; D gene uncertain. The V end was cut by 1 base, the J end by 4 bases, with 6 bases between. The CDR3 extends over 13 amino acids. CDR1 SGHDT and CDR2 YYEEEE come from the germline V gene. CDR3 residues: CASSLFQYNEQFF. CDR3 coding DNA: TGTGCCAGCAGCTTGTTCCAATACAATGAGCAGTTCTTC. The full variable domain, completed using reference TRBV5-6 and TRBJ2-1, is DAGVTQSPTHLIKTRGQQVTLRCSPKSGHDTVSWYQQALGQGPQFIFQYYEEEERQRGNFPDRFSGHQFPNYSSELNVNALLLGDSALYLCASSLFQYNEQFFGPGTRLTVL.

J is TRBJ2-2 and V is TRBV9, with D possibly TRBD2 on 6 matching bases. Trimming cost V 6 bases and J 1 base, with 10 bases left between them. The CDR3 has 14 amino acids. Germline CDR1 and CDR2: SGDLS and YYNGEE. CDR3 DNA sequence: TGTGCCAGCACCCGGGACTGGAACACCGGGGAGCTGTTTTTT. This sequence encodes CASTRDWNTGELFF.

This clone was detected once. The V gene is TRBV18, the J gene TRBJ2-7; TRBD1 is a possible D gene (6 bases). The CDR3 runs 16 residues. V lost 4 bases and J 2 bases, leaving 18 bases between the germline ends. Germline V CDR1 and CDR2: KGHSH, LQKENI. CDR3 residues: CASSLLPGTSTYEQYF. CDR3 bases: TGTGCCAGCTCACTGCTCCCCGGGACATCCACCTACGAGCAGTACTTC.

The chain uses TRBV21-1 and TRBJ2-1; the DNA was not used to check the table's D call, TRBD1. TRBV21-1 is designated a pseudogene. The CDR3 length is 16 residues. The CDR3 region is CASSSWPHRDCNEQFF. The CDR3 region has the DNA TGTGCCAGCAGCTCCTGGCCCCACAGGGATTGCAATGAGCAGTTCTTC.

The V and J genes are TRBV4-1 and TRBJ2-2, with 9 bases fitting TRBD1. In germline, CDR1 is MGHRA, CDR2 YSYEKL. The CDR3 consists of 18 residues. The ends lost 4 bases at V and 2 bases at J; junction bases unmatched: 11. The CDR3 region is CASSPNIRDRVNTGELFF. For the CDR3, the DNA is TGCGCCAGCAGCCCAAATATCCGGGACAGGGTAAACACCGGGGAGCTGTTTTTT.

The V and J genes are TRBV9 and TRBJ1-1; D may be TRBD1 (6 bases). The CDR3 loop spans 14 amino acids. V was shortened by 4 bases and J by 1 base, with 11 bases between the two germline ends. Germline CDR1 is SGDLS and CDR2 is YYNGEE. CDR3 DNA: TGTGCCAGCAGCCGGCTGGACAGGAACACTGAAGCTTTCTTT. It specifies CASSRLDRNTEAFF.

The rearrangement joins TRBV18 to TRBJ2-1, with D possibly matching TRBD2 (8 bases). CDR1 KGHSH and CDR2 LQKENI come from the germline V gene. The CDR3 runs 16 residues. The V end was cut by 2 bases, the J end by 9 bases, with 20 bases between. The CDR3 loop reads CASSPAGRGLRAEQFF. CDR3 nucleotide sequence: TGTGCCAGCTCACCAGCCGGGAGGGGGCTTAGGGCTGAGCAGTTCTTC. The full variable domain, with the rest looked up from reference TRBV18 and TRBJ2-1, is NAGVMQNPRHLVRRRGQEARLRCSPMKGHSHVYWYRQLPEEGLKFMVYLQKENIIDESGMPKERFSAEFPKEGPSILRIQQVVRGDSAAYFCASSPAGRGLRAEQFFGPGTRLTVL.

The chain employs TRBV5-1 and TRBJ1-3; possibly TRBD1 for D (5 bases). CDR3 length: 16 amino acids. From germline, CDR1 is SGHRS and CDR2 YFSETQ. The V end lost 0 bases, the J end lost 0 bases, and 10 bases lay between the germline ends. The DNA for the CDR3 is TGCGCCAGCAGCTTGGAAGTACAGGCCTCTGGAAACACCATATATTTT. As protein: CASSLEVQASGNTIYF.

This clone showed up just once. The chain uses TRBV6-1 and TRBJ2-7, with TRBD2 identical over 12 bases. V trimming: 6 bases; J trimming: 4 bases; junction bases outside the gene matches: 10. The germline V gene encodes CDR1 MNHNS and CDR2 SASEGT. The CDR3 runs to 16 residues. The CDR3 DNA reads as TGTGCCAGCAGGGAAACTAGCGGGGGGCTCCTATACGAGCAGTACTTC. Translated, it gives CASRETSGGLLYEQYF.

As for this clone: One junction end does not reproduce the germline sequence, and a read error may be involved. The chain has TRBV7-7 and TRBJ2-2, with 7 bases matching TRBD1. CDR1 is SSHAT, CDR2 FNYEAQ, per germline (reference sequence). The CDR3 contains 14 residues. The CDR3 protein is CASSWDSSTGELFF. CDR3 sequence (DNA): TGTGCTAGCAGCTGGGACAGCTCCACCGGGGAGCTGTTTTTT.

The CDR3 loop reads CASSEVRGLSGNTIYF. The CDR3 DNA follows: TGTGCCAGCAGTGAAGTGAGGGGGCTGAGTGGAAACACCATATATTTT. This sequence joins TRBV6-1 and TRBJ1-3; 7 bases match TRBD1. This CDR3 is 16 amino acids long. Germline-derived CDR1 and CDR2 are MNHNS and SASEGT. With 1 base clipped from V and 3 bases from J, the junction kept 6 bases outside the gene matches.

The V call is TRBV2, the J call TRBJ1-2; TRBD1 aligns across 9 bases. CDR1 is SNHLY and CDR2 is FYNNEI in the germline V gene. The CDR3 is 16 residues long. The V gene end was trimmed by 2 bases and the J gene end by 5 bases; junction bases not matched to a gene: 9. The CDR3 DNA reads TGTGCCAGCAGTGAAAACCTGCGACAGGGGGGTTATGGCTACACCTTC. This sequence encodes CASSENLRQGGYGYTF.

The chain's CDR3 is CASSYSERYGYTF. The DNA of the CDR3 is TGTGCCAGCAGTTACTCCGAGCGTTATGGCTACACCTTC. V and J are TRBV6-5 and TRBJ1-2; D call uncertain. This CDR3 contains 13 residues. The V and J ends lost 0 bases and 5 bases respectively, with 7 bases between them. Germline V gene data show CDR1 as MNHEY and CDR2 as SVGAGI.

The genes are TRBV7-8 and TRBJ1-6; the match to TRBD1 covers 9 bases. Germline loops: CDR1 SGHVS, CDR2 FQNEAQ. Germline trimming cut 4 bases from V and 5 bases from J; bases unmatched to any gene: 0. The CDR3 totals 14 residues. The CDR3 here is CASSWTGDNSPLHF. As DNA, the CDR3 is TGTGCCAGCAGCTGGACAGGGGATAATTCACCCCTCCACTTT.

CDR3 protein: CASSPYLLDRAFSGNTIYF. CDR3 nucleotide sequence: TGTGCCAGCAGCCCCTATTTACTTGACAGGGCTTTCTCTGGAAACACCATATATTTT. The V gene is TRBV7-9, the J gene TRBJ1-3; TRBD1 matches at 7 bases. Germline V gene lookup returns CDR1 SEHNR and CDR2 FQNEAQ (reference sequence). The CDR3 spans 19 residues. The V and J ends lost 5 bases and 0 bases, in that order; junction bases with no gene match: 16.

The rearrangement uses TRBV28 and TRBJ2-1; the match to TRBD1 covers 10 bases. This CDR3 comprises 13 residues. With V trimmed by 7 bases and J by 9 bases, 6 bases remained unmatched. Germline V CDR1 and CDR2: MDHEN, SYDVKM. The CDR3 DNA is TGTGCCAGCATCCGGGACAGGGGATTTGAGCAGTTCTTC. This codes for CASIRDRGFEQFF.

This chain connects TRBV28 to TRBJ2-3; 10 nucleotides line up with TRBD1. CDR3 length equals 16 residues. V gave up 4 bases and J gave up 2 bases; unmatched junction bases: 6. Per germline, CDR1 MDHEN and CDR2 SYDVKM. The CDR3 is CASSSPDRGPTDTQYF. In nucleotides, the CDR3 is TGTGCCAGCAGTTCACCCGACAGGGGGCCCACAGATACGCAGTATTTT.

This CDR3 is CASSLAGVDYGYTF. DNA of the CDR3: TGTGCCAGCAGCTTAGCGGGGGTTGACTATGGCTACACCTTC. The chain employs TRBV11-3 and TRBJ1-2; possible D gene TRBD1, 5 bases. This CDR3 is built from 14 residues. CDR1 and CDR2 (germline): SGHNT, YENEEA. Trimming pared 1 base from V and 3 bases from J, leaving 9 bases between. Complete variable domain (other parts from reference TRBV11-3 and TRBJ1-2): EAGVVQSPRYKIIEKKQPVAFWCNPISGHNTLYWYLQNLGQGPELLIRYENEEAVDDSQLPKDRFSAERLKGVDSTLKIQPAELGDSAVYLCASSLAGVDYGYTFGSGTRLTVV.

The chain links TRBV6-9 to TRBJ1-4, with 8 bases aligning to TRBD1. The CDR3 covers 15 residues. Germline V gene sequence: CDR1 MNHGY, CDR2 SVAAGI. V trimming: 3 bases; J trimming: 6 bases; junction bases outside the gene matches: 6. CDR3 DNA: TGTGCCAGCAGTTACGGACAGGGAGGAGATGAAAAACTGTTTTTT. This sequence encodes CASSYGQGGDEKLFF.

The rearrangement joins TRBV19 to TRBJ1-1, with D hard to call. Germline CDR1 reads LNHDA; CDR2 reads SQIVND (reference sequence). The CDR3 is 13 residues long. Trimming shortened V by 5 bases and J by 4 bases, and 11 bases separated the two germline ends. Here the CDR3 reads CASSFTRSTEAFF. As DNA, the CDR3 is TGTGCCAGTAGTTTTACCAGATCCACTGAAGCTTTCTTT. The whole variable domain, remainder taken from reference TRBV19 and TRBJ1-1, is DGGITQSPKYLFRKEGQNVTLSCEQNLNHDAMYWYRQDPGQGLRLIYYSQIVNDFQKGDIAEGYSVSREKKESFPLTVTSAQKNPTAFYLCASSFTRSTEAFFGQGTRLTVV.